Each of the 22 T cell receptor beta chains below was sequenced from the same sample in a study of Ad26.COV2.S vaccination and SARS-CoV-2 variants. Treatment reported: roughly 19 received Ad26.COV2.S at low or high dose, single or two shots; about 5 received placebo; per-sample allocation not given. Collection of samples fell on day 63 after the first vaccine or placebo injection. Clones were sequenced by immunoSEQ multiplex PCR, and TCRdb holds only the in-frame ones, with some missing. The sample consists of 440,000 or so clones, nearly 90% of them appearing once. Specimen: peripheral blood, collected in a trial of Ad26.COV2.S vaccine versus placebo. These receptor sequences come from a person aged 18 to 59 who received the Ad26.COV2.S COVID-19 vaccine or a placebo.

The rearrangement uses TRBV18 and TRBJ1-2; 7 positions agree with TRBD1. The CDR3 contains 15 residues. The V gene end was trimmed by 3 bases and the J gene end by 4 bases; junction bases not matched to a gene: 8. Germline CDR1 KGHSH, CDR2 LQKENI. The CDR3, as DNA: TGTGCCAGCTCACCTATAACAGGGGAGTTCTATGGCTACACCTTC. Its translation is CASSPITGEFYGYTF.

The gene calls are TRBV7-9 and TRBJ2-7; D is possibly TRBD2 (7 bases). Trimming pared 2 bases from V and 2 bases from J, leaving 16 bases between. Germline V gene lookup returns CDR1 SEHNR and CDR2 FQNEAQ (reference sequence). The CDR3 is made up of 16 amino acids. The chain's CDR3 is CASSLTGQRGTYEQYF. Here the CDR3 DNA reads TGTGCCAGCAGCTTAACTGGACAGCGGGGCACCTACGAGCAGTACTTC. Complete variable domain (other parts from reference TRBV7-9 and TRBJ2-7): DTGVSQNPRHKITKRGQNVTFRCDPISEHNRLYWYRQTLGQGPEFLTYFQNEAQLEKSRLLSDRFSAERPKGSFSTLEIQRTEQGDSAMYLCASSLTGQRGTYEQYFGPGTRLTVT.

By frequency in the sample, this clone is large. The chain recombines TRBV6-4 with TRBJ2-3; 7 bases match TRBD2. CDR1 and CDR2 (germline): MRHNA, SNTAGT. Trimming cost V 4 bases and J 0 bases; bases outside gene matches: 1. This CDR3 spans 14 amino acids. CDR3 residues: CASSVSGSTDTQYF. Here the CDR3 DNA reads TGTGCCAGCAGTGTTAGCGGGAGCACAGATACGCAGTATTTT.

The chain employs TRBV6-2 or TRBV6-3 and TRBJ1-3; possible D gene TRBD1, 5 bases. Trimming shortened V by 6 bases and J by 0 bases, and 12 bases separated the two germline ends. This CDR3 is built from 15 residues. Germline-derived CDR1 and CDR2 are MNHEY and SVGEGT. The CDR3 spells CASSPSGTSGNTIYF. The CDR3 coding sequence is TGTGCCAGCAGCCCCTCCGGGACCTCTGGAAACACCATATATTTT.

The V call is TRBV19, the J call TRBJ2-5, with D hard to call. This CDR3 is 14 amino acids long. With 3 bases removed from V and 4 bases from J, the gap between germline ends came to 12 bases. The germline CDR1 and CDR2 sequences are LNHDA and SQIVND (reference sequence). The CDR3 region has the DNA TGTGCCAGTAGTATGACCGGGTCGTTAGAGACCCAGTACTTC. Translated: CASSMTGSLETQYF.

The gene calls are TRBV4-1 and TRBJ1-2; no definite D call. V lost 5 bases to trimming and J lost 8 bases, with 15 bases between them. CDR3 length: 13 amino acids. Germline values: CDR1 MGHRA, CDR2 YSYEKL. CDR3 bases: TGCGCCAGCAGCGTGCCGGGGTTTAGGGGCTACACCTTC. It translates to CASSVPGFRGYTF.

This clone appeared once. This rearrangement joins TRBV4-2 to TRBJ2-7, with 7 bases matching TRBD2. Germline V gene lookup returns CDR1 LGHNA and CDR2 YNFKEQ. J lost 3 bases, V lost 0 bases, and 11 bases had no gene match. The CDR3 is 17 residues long. CDR3 nucleotides: TGTGCCAGCAGCCAAGATTGGTTGGGAGCGGGGAACTACGAGCAGTACTTC. Encoded protein: CASSQDWLGAGNYEQYF.

This CDR3 is CASSQADRGFEQYF. DNA of the CDR3: TGCGCCAGCAGCCAAGCGGACAGAGGGTTCGAGCAGTACTTC. The J gene is TRBJ2-7, the V gene TRBV4-3; perhaps TRBD1 as D (6 bases). The CDR3 covers 14 residues. CDR1 and CDR2 from the germline V gene are LGHNA and YSLEER. V gave up 1 base and J gave up 6 bases, with 13 bases separating them.

The chain has TRBV13 and TRBJ2-1; 11 bases line up with TRBD2. Per the germline V gene, CDR1 is PRHDT and CDR2 is FYEKMQ (reference sequence). The V segment lost 5 bases and the J segment 8 bases; nucleotides outside the gene matches: 8. This CDR3 is 15 amino acids long. CDR3 bases: TGTGCCAGCAGCCCACCTAGCGGGGGGAATCATGAGCAGTTCTTC. Translated, it gives CASSPPSGGNHEQFF.

The chain uses TRBV20-1 and TRBJ2-7, with unresolved D. The germline gives CDR1 DFQATT, CDR2 SNEGSKA (reference sequence). V was pared by 1 base and J by 3 bases, with 4 bases between. This CDR3 has 11 amino acids. The CDR3 loop is CSARAYYEQYF. CDR3 in DNA: TGCAGTGCTAGAGCCTACTACGAGCAGTACTTC.

V is TRBV21-1 and J is TRBJ2-6; TRBD1, the table's D call, lacks a check against the DNA. TRBV21-1 is assigned pseudogene status. The CDR3 is 16 residues long. The CDR3 DNA reads as TGTGCCAGCAGCAAAAAGAGGGGGCTTGGGGCCAACGTCCTGACTTTC. Amino acids: CASSKKRGLGANVLTF.

The chain joins TRBV5-1 to TRBJ2-2, with 7 bases matching TRBD1. In germline, CDR1 is SGHRS, CDR2 YFSETQ. CDR3 length: 15 amino acids. J lost 7 bases, V lost 0 bases, and 6 bases had no gene match. CDR3 DNA: TGCGCCAGCAGCTTGGAAGGGGGCTTTCTCGGGGAGCTGTTTTTT. It yields the protein CASSLEGGFLGELFF.

This clone was seen more than once but under ten times. The chain has TRBV5-1 and TRBJ1-1; possibly TRBD1 for D (5 bases). V was pared by 3 bases and J by 1 base, with 7 bases between. The CDR3 spans 13 residues. The germline V gene encodes CDR1 SGHRS and CDR2 YFSETQ. In DNA form, the CDR3 reads TGCGCCAGCAGCTCGCAGGGGAACACTGAAGCTTTCTTT. It yields the protein CASSSQGNTEAFF.

V gene TRBV28 combines with J gene TRBJ2-7, with 9 bases aligning to TRBD1. The CDR3 consists of 15 residues. Germline V gene lookup returns CDR1 MDHEN and CDR2 SYDVKM. Trimming took 5 bases from V and 7 from J; bases not matched to a gene: 12. The CDR3 here is CASSPAPGQGEEQYF. CDR3 nucleotide sequence: TGTGCCAGCAGTCCCGCCCCGGGACAGGGTGAAGAGCAGTACTTC.

The chain has TRBV2 and TRBJ1-4; 9 bases match TRBD1. The V gene end was trimmed by 6 bases and the J gene end by 6 bases; junction bases not matched to a gene: 8. The CDR3 has 15 amino acids. Germline V gives CDR1 SNHLY, CDR2 FYNNEI. The CDR3 is CASRDRTGVDEKLFF. The CDR3, as DNA: TGTGCCAGCAGGGACAGGACAGGGGTGGATGAAAAACTGTTTTTT. The whole variable domain, filled in from reference TRBV2 and TRBJ1-4, reads EPEVTQTPSHQVTQMGQEVILRCVPISNHLYFYWYRQILGQKVEFLVSFYNNEISEKSEIFDDQFSVERPDGSNFTLKIRSTKLEDSAMYFCASRDRTGVDEKLFFGSGTQLSVL.

This chain links TRBV19 with TRBJ1-5; a weak D match, TRBD1 (6 bases). This CDR3 contains 12 residues. Trimming stripped 4 bases from V and 9 bases from J, with 10 bases between. Germline V gene lookup returns CDR1 LNHDA and CDR2 SQIVND (reference sequence). As DNA, the CDR3 is TGTGCCAGTAGTACAGGGGTGTGGCCCCAGCATTTT. The encoded protein is CASSTGVWPQHF. Filled out from reference TRBV19 and TRBJ1-5, the complete variable domain reads DGGITQSPKYLFRKEGQNVTLSCEQNLNHDAMYWYRQDPGQGLRLIYYSQIVNDFQKGDIAEGYSVSREKKESFPLTVTSAQKNPTAFYLCASSTGVWPQHFGDGTRLSIL.

The V gene is TRBV2, the J gene TRBJ1-2; 10 positions match TRBD1. The V gene's germline CDR1 is SNHLY and CDR2 FYNNEI. V was pared by 6 bases and J by 7 bases, with 5 bases of the junction left unmatched. The CDR3 length is 13 residues. The CDR3: CASRGTGAGGYTF. CDR3 DNA: TGTGCCAGCAGAGGGACAGGGGCTGGTGGCTACACCTTC.

The V call is TRBV4-2, the J call TRBJ2-2, with no clear D. With 1 base removed from V and 4 bases from J, the gap between germline ends came to 4 bases. The CDR3 is made up of 13 amino acids. Germline V lookup: CDR1 LGHNA, CDR2 YNFKEQ. The CDR3 protein is CASSQVSTGELFF. The CDR3 coding sequence is TGTGCCAGCAGCCAAGTTTCCACCGGGGAGCTGTTTTTT.

This rearrangement joins TRBV13 to TRBJ1-1; D ambiguous. CDR1 and CDR2 (germline): PRHDT, FYEKMQ (reference sequence). The CDR3 sequence is 14 residues long. Between the trimmed V and J ends, which lost 0 bases and 5 bases, there was a span of 10 bases. The CDR3 loop reads CASSLGRGGTEAFF. The CDR3 bases are TGTGCCAGCAGCTTAGGCCGTGGCGGTACTGAAGCTTTCTTT.

The chain couples TRBV7-8 to TRBJ2-3, with D possibly matching TRBD2 (5 bases). This CDR3 has 15 residues. Deletions cut 0 bases from V and 5 bases from J, with 12 bases between. From germline, CDR1 is SGHVS and CDR2 FQNEAQ. The CDR3 sequence is CASSLARLARDTQYF. CDR3 DNA: TGTGCCAGCAGCTTAGCGCGCCTAGCTCGAGATACGCAGTATTTT.

The chain is built from TRBV19 and TRBJ1-2, with D maybe TRBD1 (6 bases). The CDR3 has 15 residues. V gave up 6 bases and J gave up 6 bases, with 20 bases separating them. CDR1 is LNHDA, CDR2 SQIVND, per germline (reference sequence). CDR3 DNA sequence: TGTGCCAGTAGCGACACAAGCGGACAGAGGAATGGCTACACCTTC. It translates to CASSDTSGQRNGYTF.

CDR3 DNA sequence: TGTGCCAGCGGAAAGACAGGAAACAATCAGCCCCAGCATTTT. Translating gives CASGKTGNNQPQHF. This chain connects TRBV2 to TRBJ1-5; possible D gene TRBD1, 6 bases. The V end lost 8 bases, the J end lost 3 bases, and 14 bases lay between the germline ends. CDR3 size: 14 residues. Germline lookup yields CDR1 SNHLY and CDR2 FYNNEI. Variable domain in full (rest from reference TRBV2 and TRBJ1-5): EPEVTQTPSHQVTQMGQEVILRCVPISNHLYFYWYRQILGQKVEFLVSFYNNEISEKSEIFDDQFSVERPDGSNFTLKIRSTKLEDSAMYFCASGKTGNNQPQHFGDGTRLSIL.